Each of the 19 T cell receptor beta chains below was sequenced from the same sample in a study of T cells in Graves' hyperthyroidism and ophthalmopathy. It was RNA transcripts that yielded the amplified TCR beta CDR3 regions. During a first-round RT-PCR of the TCR CDR3, the HTBI primer set was used. MiXCR was run by TCRdb on the multiplex PCR reads, yielding one entry per CDR3 protein. The sample has hundreds of thousands of distinct CDR3 sequences; 15% to 18% are singletons. What was sequenced was blood. Receptors were obtained from a woman aged 18-30 years with Graves' hyperthyroidism.

This clonotype has a handful of counts. The gene calls are TRBV20-1 and TRBJ2-3, with a possible D match to TRBD2 (9 bases). Germline CDR1 DFQATT, CDR2 SNEGSKA (reference sequence). The V gene lost 0 bases and the J gene lost 0 bases, with 25 bases spanning the gap. The CDR3 extends over 20 amino acids. CDR3 sequence reads: CSAREALFSGGTGSTDTQYF. The CDR3 DNA sequence: TGCAGTGCTAGAGAGGCTTTGTTCAGCGGGGGGACAGGTAGCACAGATACGCAGTATTTT.

This clonotype was seen only a few times. The V call is TRBV6-5, the J call TRBJ2-1; 12 nucleotides match TRBD2. This CDR3 contains 13 residues. Trimming at V came to 8 bases and at J to 10 bases, leaving 6 bases not matched to a gene. Germline lookup yields CDR1 MNHEY and CDR2 SVGAGI. The DNA of the CDR3 is TGTGCCAGCGTACTAGCGGGAGGTAACGAGCAGTTCTTC. This codes for CASVLAGGNEQFF.

This clonotype was seen many times. The J gene is TRBJ2-5, the V gene TRBV24-1; TRBD2 matches 12 bases. CDR3 length equals 18 residues. Losses at the gene ends were 4 bases for V and 5 bases for J; bases not matched to a gene: 13. Germline V gene lookup returns CDR1 KGHDR and CDR2 SFDVKD. The CDR3 DNA is TGTGCCACCAGTGACCCAATGACTAGCGGGAGCCCCCGGGAGACCCAGTACTTC. Its translation is CATSDPMTSGSPRETQYF.

This sequence joins TRBV12-3 or TRBV12-4 and TRBJ2-7, with TRBD2 as a possible D gene (6 bases). The ends were cut back, 4 bases at V and 2 bases at J, with 18 bases in the middle. The CDR3 is 16 residues long. The CDR3 is CASSSLEGGNPYEQYF. The CDR3, as DNA: TGTGCCAGCAGTTCCCTCGAAGGAGGGAACCCCTACGAGCAGTACTTC.

This CDR3 is CASSPGLSEKLFF. In DNA form, the CDR3 reads TGTGCCAGCAGTCCGGGTTTGAGTGAAAAACTGTTTTTT. The rearrangement uses TRBV11-2 and TRBJ1-4; D is ambiguous. Germline V gene data show CDR1 as SGHAT and CDR2 as FQNNGV. V shed 6 bases and J shed 7 bases, with 12 bases lying between them. The CDR3 extends over 13 amino acids.

There are many counts of this clonotype. The genes are TRBV20-1 and TRBJ2-5; maybe TRBD1 (5 bases). The CDR3 runs 13 residues. V was trimmed by 0 bases and J by 4 bases, leaving 9 bases between them. The germline V gene encodes CDR1 DFQATT and CDR2 SNEGSKA (reference sequence). The CDR3 sequence: CSAREVRAETQYF. CDR3 coding DNA: TGCAGTGCTAGAGAGGTCAGGGCAGAGACCCAGTACTTC.

Written as DNA, the CDR3 is TGTGCCAGCAGCCCGGAGGGGAGTAGAGCTGGGGCCAACGTCCTGACTTTC. Protein product: CASSPEGSRAGANVLTF. This chain joins TRBV9 and TRBJ2-6; maybe TRBD2 (6 bases). V shed 4 bases and J shed 2 bases, with 16 bases lying between them. The CDR3 runs 17 residues. Per the germline V gene, CDR1 is SGDLS and CDR2 is YYNGEE.

The V and J genes are TRBV4-1 and TRBJ1-2; D is unclear. V was trimmed by 0 bases and J by 4 bases, leaving 12 bases between them. The CDR3 is 15 residues long. Germline CDR1 MGHRA, CDR2 YSYEKL. CDR3 DNA: TGCGCCAGCAGCCAAGACTCGGGCGCGGGCTATGGCTACACCTTC. It yields the protein CASSQDSGAGYGYTF.

Ten or more counts support this clonotype. The chain recombines TRBV11-2 with TRBJ2-3, with a possible D match to TRBD2 (6 bases). Germline V lookup: CDR1 SGHAT, CDR2 FQNNGV. Between the trimmed V and J ends, which lost 4 bases and 7 bases, there was a span of 9 bases. The CDR3 runs 12 residues. The CDR3 region is CASSYSGNTQYF. CDR3 in DNA: TGTGCCAGCAGCTATAGCGGAAATACGCAGTATTTT.

This clonotype was seen ten or more times. This chain links TRBV6-1 with TRBJ2-7; D might be TRBD1 (7 bases). V lost 9 bases and J lost 5, with 20 bases in between. The CDR3 extends over 14 amino acids. The germline V gene encodes CDR1 MNHNS and CDR2 SASEGT. The CDR3 spells CASTRQGGGNEQYF. DNA for the CDR3: TGTGCCAGTACTAGACAGGGTGGCGGGAACGAGCAGTACTTC.

This clonotype was observed a few times. The chain recombines TRBV5-4 with TRBJ2-2, with a weak D call TRBD2 (6 bases). Germline V gene sequence: CDR1 SGHNT, CDR2 YYREEE (reference sequence). Trimming stripped 4 bases from V and 1 base from J, with 14 bases between. The CDR3 loop spans 16 amino acids. In nucleotides, the CDR3 is TGTGCCAGCAGCACGTGGGACTGGATGAACACCGGGGAGCTGTTTTTT. Residues: CASSTWDWMNTGELFF.

The chain recombines TRBV7-2 with TRBJ2-3; D unclear. Per germline, CDR1 SGHTA and CDR2 FQGNSA. This CDR3 comprises 17 residues. V dropped 2 bases and J dropped 3 bases, with 18 bases sitting between them. The CDR3 protein is CASSLKILSVETDTQYF. The CDR3 DNA reads TGTGCCAGCAGCTTAAAAATCCTGTCGGTGGAGACAGATACGCAGTATTTT.

This clonotype was counted ten times or more. The chain recombines TRBV7-9 with TRBJ2-7, with 10 nucleotides matching TRBD2. J gave up 3 bases and V 3 bases, and 8 bases lay outside the gene matches. CDR3 length equals 16 residues. CDR1 SEHNR and CDR2 FQNEAQ come from the germline V gene (reference sequence). In DNA form, the CDR3 reads TGTGCCAGCAGCTTGAGGGGTGCTAGCGGGGGCTACGAGCAGTACTTC. Residues: CASSLRGASGGYEQYF.

Ten or more counts support this clonotype. V and J are TRBV29-1 and TRBJ1-2, with D possibly being TRBD1 (5 bases). This CDR3 is 15 amino acids long. The V and J ends lost 5 bases and 4 bases respectively, with 20 bases between them. Looked up from germline, CDR1 is SQVTM and CDR2 is ANQGSEA. The CDR3 nucleotides read TGCAGCGTTTGGACGGGACTCATGGGCGGCTATGGCTACACCTTC. Translation: CSVWTGLMGGYGYTF.

This clonotype has a handful of counts. This chain uses TRBV6-1 with TRBJ2-3; tentatively, D is TRBD2 (6 bases). Per germline, CDR1 MNHNS and CDR2 SASEGT. The ends were cut back, 4 bases at V and 4 bases at J, with 18 bases in the middle. The CDR3 sequence is 16 residues long. CDR3 DNA sequence: TGTGCCAGCAGTGGGAGACGGAGGGGACGGGCAGATACGCAGTATTTT. Its protein product is CASSGRRRGRADTQYF.

Points on this clonotype: A read error may account for a junction end that differs from germline. This chain links TRBV7-2 with TRBJ2-3; 7 nucleotides line up with TRBD1. The CDR3 runs to 17 residues. Per the germline V gene, CDR1 is SGHTA and CDR2 is FQGNSA. The CDR3 protein is CASSRTGRGGDGDTKYF. The CDR3 coding sequence is TGTGCCAGCAGCAGGACTGGGCGAGGGGGCGATGGAGATACGAAGTATTTT.

The V call is TRBV9, the J call TRBJ2-1, with 10 bases fitting TRBD1. This CDR3 has 15 residues. With V trimmed by 3 bases and J by 4 bases, 4 bases remained unmatched. Germline CDR1 is SGDLS and CDR2 is YYNGEE. This CDR3 reads CASSAPGQGYNEQFF. CDR3 nucleotide sequence: TGTGCCAGCAGCGCCCCGGGACAGGGGTACAATGAGCAGTTCTTC.

This clonotype was picked up many times. V usage is TRBV7-8 and J usage is TRBJ1-1, with D perhaps matching TRBD1 (5 bases). V lost 0 bases, J lost 5 bases, and 13 bases lay in between. Germline values: CDR1 SGHVS, CDR2 FQNEAQ. The CDR3 length is 15 residues. The CDR3 spells CASSLAQRGRTEAFF. CDR3 nucleotides: TGTGCCAGCAGCTTAGCGCAAAGGGGACGGACTGAAGCTTTCTTT.

The chain carries TRBV7-9 and TRBJ2-2; 10 bases map to TRBD1. Germline V gives CDR1 SEHNR, CDR2 FQNEAQ (reference sequence). Trimming cost V 5 bases and J 4 bases; bases outside gene matches: 7. The CDR3 length is 16 residues. The CDR3 reads CASSPGTGAITGELFF. The CDR3, as DNA: TGTGCCAGCAGCCCCGGGACAGGGGCCATCACCGGGGAGCTGTTTTTT.